The next 21 T cell receptor beta chains were all read from a single sample in a study of shared clonotypes between healthy human individuals (dated by TCRdb to 2018 to 2020). The library was produced with the immunoSEQ multiplex PCR assay. This is the immuneACCESS table as TCRdb keeps it, with only in-frame sequences that have V and J called. A part of the clones is gone; compared with another copy, unresolved V genes explain less than half, and the rest is unexplained. Recorded for this sample are about 1.1 million clones; 75% to 85% of them occurred a single time. Together, the top ten hold 0.6% to 0.75% of the sample. Sequenced sample: memory CD4+ T cells from PBMCs. The cell subset or site label of this sample denotes: CD45RA-negative fraction. These receptors all stem from a young man in good health. Some clones in this sample may be carry-over from other donors' samples.

The chain is built from TRBV9 and TRBJ2-7; maybe TRBD2 (5 bases). Trimming removed 2 bases from V and 2 bases from J, with 11 bases in between. Germline CDR1 and CDR2: SGDLS and YYNGEE. The CDR3 is 14 residues long. The CDR3 nucleotides are TGTGCCAGCAGCGTCGACTATTTCCCCTACGAGCAGTACTTC. This codes for CASSVDYFPYEQYF.

The sample holds one count of this clone. This sequence joins TRBV7-3 and TRBJ2-1; 10 nucleotides line up with TRBD1. CDR3 size: 15 residues. Germline CDR1 SGHTA, CDR2 FQGTGA. The junction had 5 bases not matched to a gene; V was cut back by 5 bases and J by 4 bases. The CDR3 DNA sequence: TGTGCCAGCAGCCCCGACAGGGGGCTATACAATGAGCAGTTCTTC. Its translation is CASSPDRGLYNEQFF.

The rearrangement uses TRBV4-1 and TRBJ2-7, with 9 bases identical to TRBD2. Trimming removed 3 bases from V and 2 bases from J; junction bases left unmatched: 8. The CDR3 consists of 16 residues. The germline V gene encodes CDR1 MGHRA and CDR2 YSYEKL. CDR3: CASSQTPLAGTYEQYF. DNA of the CDR3: TGCGCCAGCAGCCAGACCCCACTAGCGGGCACCTACGAGCAGTACTTC.

The rearrangement links TRBV7-7 to TRBJ2-2, with D hard to call. Germline V gene sequence: CDR1 SSHAT, CDR2 FNYEAQ (reference sequence). V lost 3 bases, J lost 2 bases, and 7 bases lay in between. The CDR3 runs to 14 residues. CDR3 DNA: TGTGCCAGCAGCTTTGCGATTAACACCGGGGAGCTGTTTTTT. It encodes CASSFAINTGELFF.

Comment on this clone: Other nucleotide sequences in the sample specify the same CDR3. This chain joins TRBV20-1 and TRBJ1-2; D ambiguous. CDR3 length: 11 amino acids. Deletions cut 0 bases from V and 7 bases from J, with 6 bases between. Germline V gene sequence: CDR1 DFQATT, CDR2 SNEGSKA (reference sequence). The CDR3 DNA reads as TGCAGTGCTAGAGATCGCGGTGGCTACACCTTC. It codes for CSARDRGGYTF.

This clone occurred a few times. The gene calls are TRBV28 and TRBJ2-4, with D possibly TRBD1 on 8 matching bases. CDR1 and CDR2 from the germline V gene are MDHEN and SYDVKM. The V end was cut by 5 bases, the J end by 6 bases, with 20 bases between. CDR3 length equals 16 residues. CDR3 in DNA: TGTGCCAGCAGTCCATCTACAGGGGGGGCACGAAACATTCAGTACTTC. It codes for CASSPSTGGARNIQYF.

V and J are TRBV19 and TRBJ1-5; D is unclear. The V gene lost 9 bases and the J gene lost 0 bases, with 15 bases spanning the gap. In germline, CDR1 is LNHDA, CDR2 SQIVND (reference sequence). The CDR3 spans 15 residues. In DNA form, the CDR3 reads TGTGCCAGACCCCATGGTAGTTATAGCAATCAGCCCCAGCATTTT. It translates to CARPHGSYSNQPQHF.

The V gene is TRBV29-1, the J gene TRBJ1-1, with a weak D call TRBD1 (5 bases). With 4 bases removed from V and 6 bases from J, the gap between germline ends came to 15 bases. The germline CDR1 and CDR2 sequences are SQVTM and ANQGSEA. The CDR3 runs to 13 residues. CDR3 in DNA: TGCAGCGTTGGGGGTGTGAGGGGAGCTGAAGCTTTCTTT. It translates to CSVGGVRGAEAFF.

The chain has TRBV6-1 and TRBJ1-2; the D gene is possibly TRBD1 (5 bases). Germline CDR1 reads MNHNS; CDR2 reads SASEGT. The CDR3 is made up of 17 amino acids. V was trimmed by 1 base and J by 0 bases, leaving 15 bases between them. The CDR3 region has the DNA TGTGCCAGCAGTGAAGTATTGTGGGGCCAAGCTAACTATGGCTACACCTTC. Protein product: CASSEVLWGQANYGYTF.

This clone was seen a few times. This specimen includes other DNA sequences encoding the same CDR3. The chain recombines TRBV11-3 with TRBJ2-1, with 7 positions matching TRBD2. V lost 2 bases to trimming and J lost 3 bases; unmatched junction nucleotides: 4. Germline CDR1 is SGHNT and CDR2 is YENEEA. This CDR3 has 15 residues. Here the CDR3 DNA reads TGTGCCAGCAGCTTAACCTCTAGCGGCTACAATGAGCAGTTCTTC. Amino acids: CASSLTSSGYNEQFF.

V gene TRBV7-3 combines with J gene TRBJ2-2; 16 nucleotides match TRBD2. Germline V gene sequence: CDR1 SGHTA, CDR2 FQGTGA. With 2 bases clipped from V and 4 bases from J, the junction kept 7 bases outside the gene matches. The CDR3 totals 19 residues. The CDR3 here is CASSLWGTSGRALTGELFF. The CDR3 nucleotides read TGTGCCAGCAGCTTATGGGGGACTAGCGGGAGGGCCCTCACCGGGGAGCTGTTTTTT.

The V and J genes are TRBV5-6 and TRBJ2-7; D unresolved. CDR1 and CDR2 from the germline V gene are SGHDT and YYEEEE. The V end lost 0 bases, the J end lost 5 bases, and 9 bases lay between the germline ends. This CDR3 comprises 13 residues. The DNA of the CDR3 is TGTGCCAGCAGCTTGGTCCGGGCAGACGAGCAGTACTTC. It is translated as CASSLVRADEQYF. Complete variable domain (other parts from reference TRBV5-6 and TRBJ2-7): DAGVTQSPTHLIKTRGQQVTLRCSPKSGHDTVSWYQQALGQGPQFIFQYYEEEERQRGNFPDRFSGHQFPNYSSELNVNALLLGDSALYLCASSLVRADEQYFGPGTRLTVT.

The chain carries TRBV5-1 and TRBJ2-5, with D perhaps given as TRBD1 or TRBD2 (5 bases each). Germline V gene sequence: CDR1 SGHRS, CDR2 YFSETQ. The V and J ends lost 2 bases and 5 bases respectively, with 10 bases between them. The CDR3 has 13 residues. In nucleotides, the CDR3 is TGCGCCAGCAGCTTTCGGGGCGGGGAGACCCAGTACTTC. The encoded protein is CASSFRGGETQYF.

The table lists this clone with a count of one. The V gene is TRBV7-6, the J gene TRBJ2-5; 10 bases line up with TRBD2. The germline V gene encodes CDR1 SGHVS and CDR2 FNYEAQ. This CDR3 comprises 16 residues. The trim removed 7 bases at V and 6 bases at J, leaving 14 bases unmatched. The CDR3 spells CASTPAASGSLKTQYF. Here the CDR3 DNA reads TGTGCCAGCACCCCAGCGGCTAGCGGGAGTTTGAAGACCCAGTACTTC.

V is TRBV29-1 and J is TRBJ1-5, with 7 bases aligning to TRBD1. Trimming took 7 bases from V and 4 from J; bases not matched to a gene: 7. This CDR3 is 13 amino acids long. The germline CDR1 and CDR2 sequences are SQVTM and ANQGSEA. The CDR3 bases are TGCAGCGGATCAGGGGGTTGGAATCAGCCCCAGCATTTT. It encodes CSGSGGWNQPQHF.

Here the CDR3 DNA reads TGTGCCAGCAGTTTAGACGGGAGCCGTGATACGCAGTATTTT. Protein product: CASSLDGSRDTQYF. The chain joins TRBV28 to TRBJ2-3; D perhaps matches TRBD2 (6 bases). The CDR3 loop spans 14 amino acids. The germline gives CDR1 MDHEN, CDR2 SYDVKM. Deletions cut 2 bases from V and 6 bases from J, with 12 bases between.

This clone has just a few counts. This chain connects TRBV18 to TRBJ2-7, with D unresolved. With 5 bases removed from V and 7 bases from J, the gap between germline ends came to 9 bases. CDR3 length equals 11 residues. Germline CDR1 is KGHSH and CDR2 is LQKENI. CDR3 sequence (DNA): TGTGCCAGCTCAGGATCGGAGGAGCAGTACTTC. Translated, it gives CASSGSEEQYF. Looking up the rest from reference TRBV18 and TRBJ2-7 gives the full variable domain: NAGVMQNPRHLVRRRGQEARLRCSPMKGHSHVYWYRQLPEEGLKFMVYLQKENIIDESGMPKERFSAEFPKEGPSILRIQQVVRGDSAAYFCASSGSEEQYFGPGTRLTVT.

The gene calls are TRBV30 and TRBJ2-5; D is possibly TRBD2 (5 bases). Germline values: CDR1 GTSNPN, CDR2 SVGIG (reference sequence). Trimming shortened V by 4 bases and J by 4 bases, and 10 bases separated the two germline ends. The length of the CDR3 is 12 residues. CDR3 nucleotide sequence: TGTGCCTGGAAGAAGGCGGGAGAGACCCAGTACTTC. Its protein is CAWKKAGETQYF. Supplemented by reference TRBV30 and TRBJ2-5, the full variable domain reads SQTIHQWPATLVQPVGSPLSLECTVEGTSNPNLYWYRQAAGRGLQLLFYSVGIGQISSEVPQNLSASRPQDRQFILSSKKLLLSDSGFYLCAWKKAGETQYFGPGTRLLVL.

J is TRBJ2-2 and V is TRBV4-1; 9 bases line up with TRBD1. The CDR3 is 16 residues long. In germline, CDR1 is MGHRA, CDR2 YSYEKL. After removal of 4 bases from V and 2 bases from J, the junction contained 5 bases not matched to a gene. Here the CDR3 reads CASSPPGQGNTGELFF. Here the CDR3 DNA reads TGCGCCAGCAGCCCCCCGGGACAGGGAAACACCGGGGAGCTGTTTTTT.

V usage is TRBV11-2 and J usage is TRBJ1-2, with 7 bases aligning to TRBD1. The CDR3 loop spans 15 amino acids. Germline loops: CDR1 SGHAT, CDR2 FQNNGV. The trim removed 5 bases at V and 4 bases at J, leaving 10 bases unmatched. Here the CDR3 DNA reads TGTGCCAGCAGCCCCCCGACAGGGATTGGCTATGGCTACACCTTC. It specifies CASSPPTGIGYGYTF.

The CDR3, as DNA: TGTGCCAGCAGGGTTAGGGGCTCGCCTAATGAAAAACTGTTTTTT. Its translation: CASRVRGSPNEKLFF. The rearrangement joins TRBV2 to TRBJ1-4, with D perhaps matching TRBD1 (5 bases). V was shortened by 6 bases and J by 3 bases, with 14 bases between the two germline ends. This CDR3 contains 15 residues. Per germline, CDR1 SNHLY and CDR2 FYNNEI. The full variable domain, in which reference TRBV2 and TRBJ1-4 provide the parts outside the CDR3, is EPEVTQTPSHQVTQMGQEVILRCVPISNHLYFYWYRQILGQKVEFLVSFYNNEISEKSEIFDDQFSVERPDGSNFTLKIRSTKLEDSAMYFCASRVRGSPNEKLFFGSGTQLSVL.